Shown below are 21 T cell receptor beta chains from a single sample sequenced in a study of T cell repertoires in cytomegalovirus infection. In TCRdb, the reads were re-called with MiXCR into one record per CDR3 protein. The sample consists of around 540,000 distinct CDR3 sequences, roughly a third of them appearing once. Their antigen targets remain unknown. Here the sequenced sample was cultured PBMCs, taken from culture after CMV antigen stimulation. Receptor source: a human donor in good health (CMV status not recorded). Some clones in this sample may be carry-over from other donors' samples.

About this clonotype itself: At one end the junction does not follow the germline gene, possibly because of a read error. The chain has TRBV5-3 and TRBJ2-1; D remains ambiguous. TRBV5-3 is marked as an open reading frame, function uncertain. The CDR3 covers 13 residues. Here the CDR3 DNA reads TGTGCCAGCAGCTTGGCTGACCCAGTGGAGCAGTTCTTC. Protein product: CASSLADPVEQFF.

This clonotype appeared a single time. CDR3: CATSSRGGLSPQHF. DNA of the CDR3: TGTGCCACCAGCAGCAGGGGGGGACTGTCGCCCCAGCATTTT. J is TRBJ1-5 and V is TRBV15, with 7 positions matching TRBD1. The CDR3 extends over 14 amino acids. With V trimmed by 3 bases and J by 9 bases, 8 bases remained unmatched. In germline, CDR1 is LNHNV, CDR2 YYDKDF (reference sequence). Filled out from reference TRBV15 and TRBJ1-5, the complete variable domain reads DAMVIQNPRYQVTQFGKPVTLSCSQTLNHNVMYWYQQKSSQAPKLLFHYYDKDFNNEADTPDNFQSRRPNTSFCFLDIRSPGLGDTAMYLCATSSRGGLSPQHFGDGTRLSIL.

The genes are TRBV12-3 or TRBV12-4 and TRBJ2-3; D possibly matches TRBD1 or TRBD2 (5 bases each). The CDR3 is 15 amino acids. V lost 1 base and J 6 bases, leaving 14 bases between the germline ends. The CDR3 is CASSLGLAAGDTQYF. The CDR3, as DNA: TGTGCCAGCAGTTTAGGCCTAGCAGCAGGGGATACGCAGTATTTT.

Many counts were recorded for this clonotype. The chain recombines TRBV7-9 with TRBJ1-6; D remains unclear. CDR3 length: 15 residues. The ends were cut back, 2 bases at V and 7 bases at J, with 12 bases in the middle. Germline CDR1 and CDR2: SEHNR and FQNEAQ (reference sequence). Written as DNA, the CDR3 is TGTGCCAGCAGCTTATTTCAAGAGGGCAATTCACCCCTCCACTTT. As protein: CASSLFQEGNSPLHF.

This clonotype was seen repeatedly, ten times or more. The chain recombines TRBV24-1 with TRBJ1-5; the D is unclear. Germline V lookup: CDR1 KGHDR, CDR2 SFDVKD. This CDR3 comprises 15 residues. Trimming cost V 9 bases and J 0 bases, with 14 bases left between them. CDR3 coding DNA: TGTGCCACCTATAGGATGTGGGGTAGCAATCAGCCCCAGCATTTT. It translates to CATYRMWGSNQPQHF.

Details on this clonotype: The DNA is left out, because the CDR3 cannot be placed on it with certainty; the CDR3 is given as TCRdb lists it. V is TRBV27 and J is TRBJ2-1; the tabulated D call, TRBD2, remains unverified against the DNA. The CDR3 has 12 residues if both end residues are counted. Germline CDR1 and CDR2: MNHEY and SMNVEV (reference sequence). The CDR3 protein is CASRRVAGGTFF.

This clonotype was seen ten or more times. The V call is TRBV20-1, the J call TRBJ2-3; D is ambiguous. The CDR3 extends over 12 amino acids. Germline values: CDR1 DFQATT, CDR2 SNEGSKA (reference sequence). DNA for the CDR3: TGCAGCACCCTGGGCCCCACAGATACGCAGTATTTT. This sequence encodes CSTLGPTDTQYF.

This clonotype was seen only a few times. The chain employs TRBV7-9 and TRBJ2-5, with D unresolved. CDR3 length: 14 amino acids. The V gene's germline CDR1 is SEHNR and CDR2 FQNEAQ (reference sequence). The V and J ends lost 6 bases and 4 bases respectively, with 15 bases between them. The CDR3 sequence is CASSQGSRRETQYF. CDR3 nucleotide sequence: TGTGCCAGCAGTCAAGGGTCCAGGAGAGAGACCCAGTACTTC.

The chain combines TRBV6-1 with TRBJ2-1, with a weak D call TRBD1 (5 bases). Trimming took 5 bases from V and 6 from J, leaving 14 bases between them. The V gene's germline CDR1 is MNHNS and CDR2 SASEGT. The length of the CDR3 is 14 residues. In nucleotides, the CDR3 is TGTGCCAGCAGTAACAGACAGAGTACCAATGAGCAGTTCTTC. This sequence encodes CASSNRQSTNEQFF.

J is TRBJ1-1 and V is TRBV7-6; 7 positions agree with TRBD1. J lost 1 base, V lost 4 bases, and 9 bases had no gene match. The CDR3 is made up of 16 amino acids. Looked up from germline, CDR1 is SGHVS and CDR2 is FNYEAQ. The CDR3 sequence is CASSWIGGQTNTEAFF. The DNA of the CDR3 is TGTGCCAGCAGCTGGATCGGGGGACAGACGAACACTGAAGCTTTCTTT.

V gene TRBV20-1 combines with J gene TRBJ2-1, with 11 bases that match TRBD2. The junction had 14 bases not matched to a gene; V was cut back by 4 bases and J by 3 bases. CDR3 length: 18 amino acids. The germline gives CDR1 DFQATT, CDR2 SNEGSKA (reference sequence). CDR3: CSATRTNSGRDFYNEQFF. The CDR3 nucleotides read TGCAGTGCTACCCGGACCAATAGCGGGAGGGATTTCTACAATGAGCAGTTCTTC.

The sample holds a few counts of this clonotype. The chain recombines TRBV11-3 with TRBJ2-2, with TRBD1 as a possible D gene (6 bases). V was clipped by 1 base and J by 6 bases, with 21 bases between them. Per the germline V gene, CDR1 is SGHNT and CDR2 is YENEEA. The CDR3 is 18 residues long. This CDR3 reads CASSLAGWGLDRPGELFF. The CDR3 coding sequence is TGTGCCAGCAGCTTAGCCGGATGGGGGCTAGATCGGCCCGGGGAGCTGTTTTTT.

There are many counts of this clonotype. The V and J genes are TRBV5-1 and TRBJ2-5, with D tentatively TRBD1 (7 bases). There are 16 residues in the CDR3. Germline assignment: CDR1 SGHRS and CDR2 YFSETQ. Trimming removed 3 bases at V and 0 bases at J, with 15 bases between. CDR3 amino acids: CASSWSAGTDQETQYF. CDR3 DNA sequence: TGCGCCAGCAGCTGGTCCGCGGGGACAGACCAAGAGACCCAGTACTTC. Variable domain in full (rest from reference TRBV5-1 and TRBJ2-5): KAGVTQTPRYLIKTRGQQVTLSCSPISGHRSVSWYQQTPGQGLQFLFEYFSETQRNKGNFPGRFSGRQFSNSRSEMNVSTLELGDSALYLCASSWSAGTDQETQYFGPGTRLLVL.

The CDR3: CASSPGVRSSPLHF. The DNA for the CDR3 is TGTGCCAGCAGTCCAGGAGTAAGGAGTTCACCCCTCCACTTT. V and J are TRBV12-3 or TRBV12-4 and TRBJ1-6; D is ambiguous. The CDR3 length is 14 residues. Trimming took off 5 bases at V and 9 bases at J, with 14 bases between the two ends.

This clonotype has more than one count but fewer than ten. This chain connects TRBV28 to TRBJ2-5; D gene ambiguous. This CDR3 is 13 amino acids long. The germline V gene has CDR1 MDHEN and CDR2 SYDVKM. V was trimmed by 7 bases and J by 3 bases, leaving 12 bases between them. The CDR3 sequence: CASTMPLKETQYF. The CDR3 region has the DNA TGTGCCAGCACAATGCCTCTGAAAGAGACCCAGTACTTC. Drawing the rest from reference TRBV28 and TRBJ2-5, the complete variable domain is DVKVTQSSRYLVKRTGEKVFLECVQDMDHENMFWYRQDPGLGLRLIYFSYDVKMKEKGDIPEGYSVSREKKERFSLILESASTNQTSMYLCASTMPLKETQYFGPGTRLLVL.

The rearrangement uses TRBV18 and TRBJ2-5; D gene uncertain. V was shortened by 0 bases and J by 3 bases, with 2 bases between the two germline ends. Germline values: CDR1 KGHSH, CDR2 LQKENI. The CDR3 runs to 12 residues. The CDR3 protein is CASSPPKETQYF. The CDR3 DNA reads as TGTGCCAGCTCACCACCGAAAGAGACCCAGTACTTC. Together with reference TRBV18 and TRBJ2-5, the CDR3 gives the full variable domain: NAGVMQNPRHLVRRRGQEARLRCSPMKGHSHVYWYRQLPEEGLKFMVYLQKENIIDESGMPKERFSAEFPKEGPSILRIQQVVRGDSAAYFCASSPPKETQYFGPGTRLLVL.

CDR3 sequence reads: CASTRGTHSYEQYF. CDR3 in DNA: TGTGCCAGCACCAGAGGGACCCACTCCTACGAGCAGTACTTC. The V call is TRBV28, the J call TRBJ2-7; TRBD1 or TRBD2 may be the D gene (5 bases each). The CDR3 has 14 amino acids. CDR1 is MDHEN, CDR2 SYDVKM, per germline. V shed 7 bases and J shed 0 bases, with 13 bases lying between them.

The chain carries TRBV5-5 and TRBJ2-5, with D maybe TRBD1 (6 bases). Trimming left V 0 bases short and J 9 bases short, with 15 bases between. From germline, CDR1 is SGHKS and CDR2 YYEKEE (reference sequence). The CDR3 consists of 14 residues. CDR3 sequence: CASSLAGVGMSQYF. CDR3 bases: TGTGCCAGCAGCTTGGCAGGGGTTGGAATGTCCCAGTACTTC.

This clonotype occurred many times. The chain carries TRBV4-1 and TRBJ2-1, with 13 bases aligning to TRBD2. J was trimmed by 0 bases and V by 3 bases; bases with no gene match: 8. The CDR3 spans 19 residues. Per the germline V gene, CDR1 is MGHRA and CDR2 is YSYEKL. CDR3 nucleotide sequence: TGCGCCAGCAGCCAGAGAGGACTAGCGGGAGAAGACTCCTACAATGAGCAGTTCTTC. Amino acid sequence: CASSQRGLAGEDSYNEQFF.

There are a few counts of this clonotype. V and J are TRBV6-2 or TRBV6-3 and TRBJ2-4, with unresolved D. The V and J ends lost 0 bases and 7 bases respectively, with 4 bases between them. The CDR3 contains 12 residues. From germline, CDR1 is MNHEY and CDR2 SVGEGT. The CDR3 here is CASSYSSNIQYF. In nucleotides, the CDR3 is TGTGCCAGCAGTTACTCTTCGAACATTCAGTACTTC.

This clonotype has only a few counts. V usage is TRBV27 and J usage is TRBJ2-3; 9 nucleotides align to TRBD1. The CDR3 loop spans 17 amino acids. The J segment lost 2 bases and the V segment lost 0 bases, leaving 6 bases of the junction unmatched. Per the germline V gene, CDR1 is MNHEY and CDR2 is SMNVEV (reference sequence). The CDR3 loop is CASSLSKTGGITDTQYF. The CDR3 coding sequence is TGTGCCAGCAGTTTATCGAAGACAGGGGGTATCACAGATACGCAGTATTTT.